These T cell receptor beta chains were read from a single sample in a study of radiotherapy plus CTLA-4 blockade in lung cancer. Using immunoSEQ multiplex PCR, the repertoire was profiled, and TCRdb retains in-frame clones only, with some absent. The sample records 45,000 or so clones, around 69% being singletons. The source was peripheral blood, collected from a patient treated with radiotherapy plus ipilimumab. Every receptor here comes from a human donor with non-small cell lung cancer who had stable disease on radiotherapy plus ipilimumab. CDR3s include the opening cysteine and the closing phenylalanine or tryptophan. A D gene is named only where the DNA matches it firmly. Size tells how often a clone was seen (once, few, many) or the class of an expanded clone, and some rows leave it out.

j_gene: TRBJ1-4; v_gene: TRBV9; d_gene: .; abundance: .; CDR3aa: CASSVTGFGGEKLFF; CDR3nt: TGTGCCAGCAGCGTAACAGGGTTTGGTGGGGAAAAACTGTTTTTT
j_gene: TRBJ1-2; v_gene: TRBV6-5; d_gene: .; abundance: .; CDR3aa: CASRLTENYGYTF; CDR3nt: TGTGCCAGCAGGCTGACAGAAAACTATGGCTACACCTTC
j_gene: TRBJ2-3; v_gene: TRBV18; d_gene: .; abundance: .; CDR3aa: CASSTSRARAATDTQYF; CDR3nt: TGTGCCAGCTCAACCAGTCGGGCTCGAGCGGCCACAGATACGCAGTATTTT
j_gene: TRBJ2-5; v_gene: TRBV6-4; d_gene: .; abundance: .; CDR3aa: CASSEGPGKGSETQYF; CDR3nt: TGTGCCAGCAGTGAAGGGCCGGGGAAGGGTTCAGAGACCCAGTACTTC
j_gene: TRBJ1-2; v_gene: TRBV6-5; d_gene: TRBD1; abundance: .; CDR3aa: CASSYEYRGNYGYTF; CDR3nt: TGTGCCAGCAGTTACGAGTACAGGGGTAACTATGGCTACACCTTC
j_gene: TRBJ2-4; v_gene: TRBV7-8; d_gene: TRBD1; abundance: few; CDR3aa: CASSLAAGQGSIQYF; CDR3nt: TGTGCCAGCAGCTTAGCAGCCGGACAGGGTAGCATTCAGTACTTC
j_gene: TRBJ1-1; v_gene: TRBV6-5; d_gene: .; abundance: .; CDR3aa: CASKGNSPNTEAFF; CDR3nt: TGTGCCAGCAAGGGTAACAGTCCTAACACTGAAGCTTTCTTT
j_gene: TRBJ1-2; v_gene: TRBV5-6; d_gene: .; abundance: .; CDR3aa: CASSLSGRELLF; CDR3nt: TGTGCCAGCAGCTTGTCCGGCAGGGAGTTGCTCTTC
j_gene: TRBJ1-1; v_gene: TRBV6-5; d_gene: .; abundance: .; CDR3aa: CASSPPGRRGTEAFF; CDR3nt: TGTGCCAGCAGCCCCCCCGGGCGGAGAGGGACTGAAGCTTTCTTT
j_gene: TRBJ1-6; v_gene: TRBV7-8; d_gene: .; abundance: .; CDR3aa: CASSQTGNNSPLHF; CDR3nt: TGTGCCAGCAGCCAAACAGGGAATAATTCACCCCTCCACTTT
j_gene: TRBJ1-1; v_gene: TRBV12-5; d_gene: .; abundance: .; CDR3aa: CASGSSQIYEAFF; CDR3nt: TGTGCTAGTGGTTCCTCCCAGATTTATGAAGCTTTCTTT
j_gene: TRBJ2-3; v_gene: TRBV6-5; d_gene: TRBD1; abundance: .; CDR3aa: CASSFPGTGSTDTQYF; CDR3nt: TGTGCCAGCAGTTTCCCCGGGACAGGGAGCACAGATACGCAGTATTTT
j_gene: TRBJ1-3; v_gene: TRBV5-1; d_gene: TRBD1; abundance: .; CDR3aa: CASSRPDRDSGNTIYF; CDR3nt: TGCGCCAGCAGCCGACCCGACAGGGACTCTGGAAACACCATATATTTT
j_gene: TRBJ2-3; v_gene: TRBV4-1; d_gene: TRBD2; abundance: .; CDR3aa: CASSQDPQVGGASDTQYF; CDR3nt: TGCGCCAGCAGCCAAGACCCCCAGGTCGGGGGGGCGTCAGATACGCAGTATTTT
j_gene: TRBJ1-2; v_gene: TRBV27; d_gene: .; abundance: few; CDR3aa: CASSLVGGRYGYTF; CDR3nt: TGTGCCAGCAGTTTAGTAGGCGGGCGCTATGGCTACACCTTC
j_gene: TRBJ1-3; v_gene: TRBV11-2; d_gene: .; abundance: few; CDR3aa: CASSLDPPSSGNTIYF; CDR3nt: TGTGCCAGCAGCTTAGATCCGCCCAGCTCTGGAAACACCATATATTTT
j_gene: TRBJ1-2; v_gene: TRBV7-9; d_gene: .; abundance: few; CDR3aa: CASSQVSSYYGYTF; CDR3nt: TGTGCCAGCAGCCAAGTCTCGAGTTACTATGGCTACACCTTC
j_gene: TRBJ2-1; v_gene: TRBV6-6; d_gene: .; abundance: .; CDR3aa: CARTKLYRPDYNEQFF; CDR3nt: TGTGCCAGGACGAAGTTGTACCGGCCTGATTACAATGAGCAGTTCTTC
j_gene: TRBJ1-1; v_gene: TRBV4-3; d_gene: .; abundance: many; CDR3aa: CASSHLQGDTEAFF; CDR3nt: TGCGCCAGCAGCCACCTACAGGGAGACACTGAAGCTTTCTTT
j_gene: TRBJ2-3; v_gene: TRBV6-1; d_gene: .; abundance: .; CDR3aa: CASSETDSISDTQYF; CDR3nt: TGTGCCAGCAGTGAGACGGACAGTATCTCAGATACGCAGTATTTT
j_gene: TRBJ2-6; v_gene: TRBV19; d_gene: .; abundance: .; CDR3aa: CASTPGFGGANVLTF; CDR3nt: TGTGCCAGTACTCCAGGGTTTGGTGGGGCCAACGTCCTGACTTTC
j_gene: TRBJ2-7; v_gene: TRBV19; d_gene: .; abundance: .; CDR3aa: CASSKGSAPYEQYF; CDR3nt: TGTGCCAGTAGTAAGGGCAGCGCTCCCTACGAGCAGTACTTC
j_gene: TRBJ2-5; v_gene: TRBV5-6; d_gene: TRBD2; abundance: .; CDR3aa: CASSPGSAGGRTQYF; CDR3nt: TGTGCCAGCAGCCCGGGGTCAGCGGGGGGGAGGACCCAGTACTTC
j_gene: TRBJ2-1; v_gene: TRBV7-2; d_gene: TRBD1; abundance: .; CDR3aa: CASSPARQGYEQFF; CDR3nt: TGTGCCAGCAGCCCAGCTCGACAGGGATATGAGCAGTTCTTC
j_gene: TRBJ2-1; v_gene: TRBV2; d_gene: .; abundance: few; CDR3aa: CASSEARGGEQFF; CDR3nt: TGTGCCAGCAGTGAAGCGCGGGGCGGTGAGCAGTTCTTC
j_gene: TRBJ2-7; v_gene: TRBV19; d_gene: TRBD1; abundance: .; CDR3aa: CASSIDRGQNLYEQYF; CDR3nt: TGTGCCAGTAGTATAGATCGGGGACAGAATCTATACGAGCAGTACTTC
j_gene: TRBJ2-1; v_gene: TRBV14; d_gene: .; abundance: many; CDR3aa: CASSQDLKSKPFF; CDR3nt: TGTGCCAGCAGCCAAGATTTGAAGAGTAAGCCGTTCTTC
j_gene: TRBJ2-1; v_gene: TRBV5-8; d_gene: TRBD1; abundance: .; CDR3aa: CASSLGQGSYNEQFF; CDR3nt: TGTGCCAGCAGCTTGGGACAGGGCTCCTACAATGAGCAGTTCTTC
j_gene: TRBJ2-1; v_gene: TRBV10-1; d_gene: .; abundance: once; CDR3aa: CASSEGHYNEQFF; CDR3nt: TGCGCCAGCAGTGAAGGGCACTACAATGAGCAGTTCTTC
j_gene: TRBJ1-1; v_gene: TRBV6-6; d_gene: .; abundance: few; CDR3aa: CASSFQMRSEAFF; CDR3nt: TGTGCCAGCAGTTTCCAAATGAGGTCTGAAGCTTTCTTT
j_gene: TRBJ2-3; v_gene: TRBV7-9; d_gene: .; abundance: .; CDR3aa: CASSPASADTQYF; CDR3nt: TGTGCCAGCAGCCCAGCGTCGGCAGATACGCAGTATTTT
j_gene: TRBJ1-6; v_gene: TRBV9; d_gene: .; abundance: .; CDR3aa: CASSVDGRALSNSPLHF; CDR3nt: TGTGCCAGCAGCGTAGATGGGAGAGCTTTATCTAATTCACCCCTCCACTTT
j_gene: TRBJ1-3; v_gene: TRBV4-2; d_gene: .; abundance: .; CDR3aa: CASSQATGPSGNTIYF; CDR3nt: TGTGCCAGCAGCCAAGCGACAGGACCCTCTGGAAACACCATATATTTT
j_gene: TRBJ2-1; v_gene: TRBV15; d_gene: .; abundance: .; CDR3aa: CATSRDNNEQFF; CDR3nt: TGTGCCACCAGCAGAGATAACAATGAGCAGTTCTTC
j_gene: TRBJ1-5; v_gene: TRBV5-1; d_gene: .; abundance: .; CDR3aa: CASSVGPSGNQPQHF; CDR3nt: TGCGCCAGCAGCGTGGGACCTAGTGGCAATCAGCCCCAGCATTTT
j_gene: TRBJ2-1; v_gene: TRBV7-9; d_gene: .; abundance: few; CDR3aa: CASSSYRDSYNEQFF; CDR3nt: TGTGCCAGCAGCTCTTACCGTGACAGCTACAATGAGCAGTTCTTC
j_gene: TRBJ1-1; v_gene: TRBV11-3; d_gene: .; abundance: once; CDR3aa: CASSSRTNTEAFF; CDR3nt: TGTGCCAGCAGCTCTCGTACGAACACTGAAGCTTTCTTT
j_gene: TRBJ2-1; v_gene: TRBV6-5; d_gene: TRBD1; abundance: .; CDR3aa: CASSYFQGVYNEQFF; CDR3nt: TGTGCCAGCAGTTACTTTCAGGGGGTTTACAATGAGCAGTTCTTC
j_gene: TRBJ2-2; v_gene: TRBV25-1; d_gene: TRBD2; abundance: .; CDR3aa: CASSVSSGGGYTGELFF; CDR3nt: TGTGCCAGCAGTGTGTCTAGCGGGGGGGGCTACACCGGGGAGCTGTTTTTT
j_gene: TRBJ1-5; v_gene: TRBV9; d_gene: .; abundance: .; CDR3aa: CASSVGDGGQPQHF; CDR3nt: TGTGCCAGCAGCGTAGGGGACGGGGGCCAGCCCCAGCATTTT
j_gene: TRBJ1-1; v_gene: TRBV4-1; d_gene: TRBD1; abundance: few; CDR3aa: CASSQVGGGTEAFF; CDR3nt: TGCGCCAGCAGCCAAGTAGGGGGCGGGACTGAAGCTTTCTTT
j_gene: TRBJ1-3; v_gene: TRBV13; d_gene: TRBD1; abundance: .; CDR3aa: CASSIRQGRISGNTIYF; CDR3nt: TGTGCCAGCAGCATCCGACAGGGTAGGATATCTGGAAACACCATATATTTT
j_gene: TRBJ2-7; v_gene: TRBV7-2; d_gene: TRBD1; abundance: .; CDR3aa: CASSLEGSSTGIEQYF; CDR3nt: TGTGCCAGCAGCTTAGAGGGATCCTCGACAGGGATCGAGCAGTACTTC
j_gene: TRBJ1-5; v_gene: TRBV9; d_gene: .; abundance: .; CDR3aa: CASSVGGSQPQHF; CDR3nt: TGTGCCAGCAGCGTGGGGGGTAGCCAGCCCCAGCATTTT
j_gene: TRBJ2-5; v_gene: TRBV13; d_gene: .; abundance: .; CDR3aa: CASSYRTDQETQYF; CDR3nt: TGTGCCAGCAGCTATCGGACAGACCAAGAGACCCAGTACTTC
j_gene: TRBJ2-2; v_gene: TRBV5-1; d_gene: .; abundance: few; CDR3aa: CASRDGQKTGELFF; CDR3nt: TGCGCCAGCAGAGACGGACAAAAGACCGGGGAGCTGTTTTTT
j_gene: TRBJ1-2; v_gene: TRBV5-1; d_gene: TRBD1; abundance: few; CDR3aa: CASSQTGGSYGYTF; CDR3nt: TGCGCCAGCAGCCAGACAGGGGGCTCCTATGGCTACACCTTC
j_gene: TRBJ2-2; v_gene: TRBV5-5; d_gene: .; abundance: many; CDR3aa: CASSLGRTNTGELFF; CDR3nt: TGTGCCAGCAGCTTGGGGCGGACGAACACCGGGGAGCTGTTTTTT
j_gene: TRBJ2-5; v_gene: TRBV5-4; d_gene: TRBD2; abundance: .; CDR3aa: CASSGLDQETQYF; CDR3nt: TGTGCCAGCTCGGGACTAGATCAAGAGACCCAGTACTTC
j_gene: TRBJ2-7; v_gene: TRBV5-1; d_gene: .; abundance: .; CDR3aa: CASSYTSNEQYF; CDR3nt: TGCGCCAGCAGCTACACATCTAACGAGCAGTACTTC
j_gene: TRBJ2-1; v_gene: TRBV19; d_gene: .; abundance: .; CDR3aa: CASRTGIAYNEQFF; CDR3nt: TGTGCCAGTAGAACAGGGATCGCCTACAATGAGCAGTTCTTC
j_gene: TRBJ1-6; v_gene: TRBV27; d_gene: .; abundance: .; CDR3aa: CASSLWARRDSPLHF; CDR3nt: TGTGCCAGCAGTTTATGGGCCAGAAGGGATTCACCCCTCCACTTT
j_gene: TRBJ1-3; v_gene: TRBV5-1; d_gene: .; abundance: .; CDR3aa: CASSLEQGHPGNTIYF; CDR3nt: TGCGCCAGCAGCTTGGAACAGGGCCATCCTGGAAACACCATATATTTT